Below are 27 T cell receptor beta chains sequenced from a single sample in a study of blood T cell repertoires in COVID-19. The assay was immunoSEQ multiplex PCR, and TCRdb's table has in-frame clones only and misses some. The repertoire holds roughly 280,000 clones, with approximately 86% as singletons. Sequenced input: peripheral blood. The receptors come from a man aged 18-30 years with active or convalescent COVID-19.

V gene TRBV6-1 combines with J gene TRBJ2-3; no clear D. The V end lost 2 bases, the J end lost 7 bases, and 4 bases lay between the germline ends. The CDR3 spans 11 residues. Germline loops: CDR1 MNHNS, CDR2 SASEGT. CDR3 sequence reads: CASSELYTQYF. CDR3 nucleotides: TGTGCCAGCAGTGAACTCTATACGCAGTATTTT.

This chain's CDR3 is CATSTSNSRNIQYF. Here the CDR3 DNA reads TGTGCCACCAGTACTAGTAATTCTCGGAACATTCAGTACTTC. The rearrangement joins TRBV24-1 to TRBJ2-4, with a weak D call TRBD2 (5 bases). Looked up from germline, CDR1 is KGHDR and CDR2 is SFDVKD. The CDR3 is made up of 14 amino acids. The ends were cut back, 6 bases at V and 7 bases at J, with 15 bases in the middle.

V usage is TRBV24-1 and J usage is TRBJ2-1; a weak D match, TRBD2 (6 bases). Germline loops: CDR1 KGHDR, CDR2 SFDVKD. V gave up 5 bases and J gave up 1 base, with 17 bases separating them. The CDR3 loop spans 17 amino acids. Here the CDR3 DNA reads TGTGCCACCAGTGGTGGAGGGTTAGCGAAGTCCTACAATGAGCAGTTCTTC. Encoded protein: CATSGGGLAKSYNEQFF.

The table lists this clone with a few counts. CDR3 sequence: CASSRDRTGGYGYTF. For the CDR3, the DNA is TGTGCCAGCAGCCGGGATAGGACAGGGGGCTATGGCTACACCTTC. This chain uses TRBV6-5 with TRBJ1-2; 10 bases match TRBD1. V was pared by 6 bases and J by 4 bases, with 8 bases of the junction left unmatched. From germline, CDR1 is MNHEY and CDR2 SVGAGI. The CDR3 contains 15 residues.

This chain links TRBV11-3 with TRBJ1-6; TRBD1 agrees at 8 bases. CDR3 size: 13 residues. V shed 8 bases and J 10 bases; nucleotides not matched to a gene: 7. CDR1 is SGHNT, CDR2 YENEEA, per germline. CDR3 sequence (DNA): TGTGCCAGCTCGCCGGACAGGGACTCACCCCTCCACTTT. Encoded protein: CASSPDRDSPLHF.

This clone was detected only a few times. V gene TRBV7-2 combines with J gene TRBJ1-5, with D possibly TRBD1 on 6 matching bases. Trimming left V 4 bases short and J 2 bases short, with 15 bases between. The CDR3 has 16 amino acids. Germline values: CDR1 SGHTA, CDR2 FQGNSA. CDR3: CASSSAWEGGNQPQHF. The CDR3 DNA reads TGTGCCAGCAGCTCAGCCTGGGAGGGGGGCAATCAGCCCCAGCATTTT.

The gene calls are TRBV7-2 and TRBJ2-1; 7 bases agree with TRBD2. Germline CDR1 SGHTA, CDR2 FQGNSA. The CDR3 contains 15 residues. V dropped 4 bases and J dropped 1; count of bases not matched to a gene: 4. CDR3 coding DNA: TGTGCCAGCAGCTCAAGCGGGAAATCCTACAATGAGCAGTTCTTC. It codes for CASSSSGKSYNEQFF. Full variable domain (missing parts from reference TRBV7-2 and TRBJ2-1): GAGVSQSPSNKVTEKGKDVELRCDPISGHTALYWYRQSLGQGLEFLIYFQGNSAPDKSGLPSDRFSAERTGGSVSTLTIQRTQQEDSAVYLCASSSSGKSYNEQFFGPGTRLTVL.

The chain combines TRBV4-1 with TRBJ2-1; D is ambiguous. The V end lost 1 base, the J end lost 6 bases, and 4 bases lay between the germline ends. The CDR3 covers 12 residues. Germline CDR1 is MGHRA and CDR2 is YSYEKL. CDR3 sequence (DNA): TGCGCCAGCAGCCAAGTCCGCAATGAGCAGTTCTTC. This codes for CASSQVRNEQFF.

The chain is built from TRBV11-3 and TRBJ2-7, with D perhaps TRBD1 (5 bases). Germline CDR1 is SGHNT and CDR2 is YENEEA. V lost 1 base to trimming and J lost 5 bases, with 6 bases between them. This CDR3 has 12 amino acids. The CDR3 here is CASSLVRDEQYF. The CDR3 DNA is TGTGCCAGCAGCTTAGTCAGGGACGAGCAGTACTTC.

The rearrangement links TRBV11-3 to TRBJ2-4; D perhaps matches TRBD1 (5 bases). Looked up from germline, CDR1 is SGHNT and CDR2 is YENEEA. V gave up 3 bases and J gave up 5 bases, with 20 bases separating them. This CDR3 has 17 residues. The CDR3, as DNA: TGTGCCAGCAGCTTGGGCCGGTGGGGCGAGAGCCAAAACATTCAGTACTTC. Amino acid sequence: CASSLGRWGESQNIQYF.

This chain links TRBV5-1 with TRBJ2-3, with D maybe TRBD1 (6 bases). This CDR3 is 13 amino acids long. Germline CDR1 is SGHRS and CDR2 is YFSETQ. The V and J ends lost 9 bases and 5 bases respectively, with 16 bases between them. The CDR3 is CATKKPGQDTQYF. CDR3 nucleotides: TGCGCCACCAAAAAGCCGGGACAAGATACGCAGTATTTT. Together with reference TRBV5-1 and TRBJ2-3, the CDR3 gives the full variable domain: KAGVTQTPRYLIKTRGQQVTLSCSPISGHRSVSWYQQTPGQGLQFLFEYFSETQRNKGNFPGRFSGRQFSNSRSEMNVSTLELGDSALYLCATKKPGQDTQYFGPGTRLTVL.

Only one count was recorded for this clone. This chain's CDR3 is CASSLSMRTSGEVTKNIQYF. The CDR3, as DNA: TGTGCCAGCAGTTTAAGCATGAGGACTAGCGGAGAGGTAACCAAAAACATTCAGTACTTC. The J gene is TRBJ2-4, the V gene TRBV27; 10 bases are shared with TRBD2. The junction had 15 bases not matched to a gene; V was cut back by 2 bases and J by 2 bases. The CDR3 spans 20 residues. CDR1 and CDR2 (germline): MNHEY, SMNVEV (reference sequence).

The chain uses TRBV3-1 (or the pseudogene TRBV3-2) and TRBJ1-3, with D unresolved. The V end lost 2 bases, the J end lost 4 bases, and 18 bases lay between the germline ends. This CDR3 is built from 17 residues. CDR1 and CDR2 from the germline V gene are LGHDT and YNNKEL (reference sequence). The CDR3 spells CASSQLALRTRGNTIYF. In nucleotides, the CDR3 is TGTGCCAGCAGCCAACTCGCCCTCCGGACTAGGGGAAACACCATATATTTT.

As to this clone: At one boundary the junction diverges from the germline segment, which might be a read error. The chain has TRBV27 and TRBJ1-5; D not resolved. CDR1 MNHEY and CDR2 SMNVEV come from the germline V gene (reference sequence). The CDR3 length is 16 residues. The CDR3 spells CASSLSSLAAEQPQHF. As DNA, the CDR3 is TGTGCCAGCAGTCTATCCTCCTTAGCGGCCGAGCAGCCCCAGCATTTT.

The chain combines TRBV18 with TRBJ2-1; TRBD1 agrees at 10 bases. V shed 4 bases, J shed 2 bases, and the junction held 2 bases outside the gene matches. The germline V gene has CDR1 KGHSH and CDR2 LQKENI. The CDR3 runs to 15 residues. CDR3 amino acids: CASSLGTGAYNEQFF. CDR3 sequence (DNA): TGTGCCAGCTCACTCGGGACAGGGGCCTACAATGAGCAGTTCTTC.

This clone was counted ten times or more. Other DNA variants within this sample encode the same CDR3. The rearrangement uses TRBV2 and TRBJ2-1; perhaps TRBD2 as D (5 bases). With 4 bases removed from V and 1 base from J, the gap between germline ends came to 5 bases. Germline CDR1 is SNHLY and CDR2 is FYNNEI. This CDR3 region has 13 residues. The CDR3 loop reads CASSGLSYNEQFF. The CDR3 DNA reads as TGTGCCAGCAGTGGACTATCCTACAATGAGCAGTTCTTC. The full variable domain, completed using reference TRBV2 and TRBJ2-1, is EPEVTQTPSHQVTQMGQEVILRCVPISNHLYFYWYRQILGQKVEFLVSFYNNEISEKSEIFDDQFSVERPDGSNFTLKIRSTKLEDSAMYFCASSGLSYNEQFFGPGTRLTVL.

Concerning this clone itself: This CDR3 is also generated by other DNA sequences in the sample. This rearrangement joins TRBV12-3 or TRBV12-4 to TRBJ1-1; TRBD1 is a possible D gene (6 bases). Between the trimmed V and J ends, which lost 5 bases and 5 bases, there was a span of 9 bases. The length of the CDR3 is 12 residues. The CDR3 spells CASSLRGTEAFF. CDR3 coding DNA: TGTGCCAGCAGTCTGAGGGGGACTGAAGCTTTCTTT.

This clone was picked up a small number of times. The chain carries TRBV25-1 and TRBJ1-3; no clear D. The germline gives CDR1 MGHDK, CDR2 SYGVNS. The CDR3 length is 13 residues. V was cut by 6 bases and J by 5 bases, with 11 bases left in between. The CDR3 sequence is CASSLGSRNTIYF. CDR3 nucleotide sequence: TGTGCCAGCAGCTTGGGGAGCAGAAACACCATATATTTT.

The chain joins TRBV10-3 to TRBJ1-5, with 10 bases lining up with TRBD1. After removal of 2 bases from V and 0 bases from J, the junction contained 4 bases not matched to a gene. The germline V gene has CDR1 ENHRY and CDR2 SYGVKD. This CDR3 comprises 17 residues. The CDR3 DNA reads TGTGCCATCAGTGAGGGGACAGGGGCTGTTAGCAATCAGCCCCAGCATTTT. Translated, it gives CAISEGTGAVSNQPQHF.

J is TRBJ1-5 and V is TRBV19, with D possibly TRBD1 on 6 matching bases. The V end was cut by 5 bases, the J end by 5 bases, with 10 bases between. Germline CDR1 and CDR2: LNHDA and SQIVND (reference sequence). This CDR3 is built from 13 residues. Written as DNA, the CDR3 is TGTGCCAGTAGTTCCCCAGGGGATCAGCCCCAGCATTTT. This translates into CASSSPGDQPQHF.

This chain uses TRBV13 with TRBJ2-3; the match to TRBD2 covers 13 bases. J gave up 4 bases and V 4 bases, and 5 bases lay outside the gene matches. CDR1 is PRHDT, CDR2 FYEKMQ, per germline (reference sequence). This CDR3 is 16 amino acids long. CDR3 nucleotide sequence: TGTGCCAGCAGCTCCCGGACTAGCGGGAGCCCAGATACGCAGTATTTT. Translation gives CASSSRTSGSPDTQYF. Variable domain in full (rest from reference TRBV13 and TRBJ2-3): AAGVIQSPRHLIKEKRETATLKCYPIPRHDTVYWYQQGPGQDPQFLISFYEKMQSDKGSIPDRFSAQQFSDYHSELNMSSLELGDSALYFCASSSRTSGSPDTQYFGPGTRLTVL.

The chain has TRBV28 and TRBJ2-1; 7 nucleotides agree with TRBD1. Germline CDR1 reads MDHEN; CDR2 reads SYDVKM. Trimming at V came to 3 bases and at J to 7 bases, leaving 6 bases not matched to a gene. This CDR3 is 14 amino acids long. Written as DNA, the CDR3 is TGTGCCAGCAGTTTCGAGGGGGCGAGGAATGAGCAGTTCTTC. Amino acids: CASSFEGARNEQFF. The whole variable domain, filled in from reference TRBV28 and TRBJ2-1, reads DVKVTQSSRYLVKRTGEKVFLECVQDMDHENMFWYRQDPGLGLRLIYFSYDVKMKEKGDIPEGYSVSREKKERFSLILESASTNQTSMYLCASSFEGARNEQFFGPGTRLTVL.

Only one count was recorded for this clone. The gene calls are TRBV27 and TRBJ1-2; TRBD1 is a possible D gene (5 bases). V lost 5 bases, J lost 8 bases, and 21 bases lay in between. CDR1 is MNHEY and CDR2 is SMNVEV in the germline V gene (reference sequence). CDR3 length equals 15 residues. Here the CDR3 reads CASSRLDEGREGYTF. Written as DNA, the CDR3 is TGTGCCAGCAGTCGACTCGATGAGGGGAGGGAAGGCTACACCTTC.

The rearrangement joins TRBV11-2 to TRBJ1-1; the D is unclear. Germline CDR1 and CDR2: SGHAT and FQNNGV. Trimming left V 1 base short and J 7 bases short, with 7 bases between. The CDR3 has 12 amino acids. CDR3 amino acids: CASSLVVSEAFF. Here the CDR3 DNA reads TGTGCCAGCAGCTTAGTCGTGAGTGAAGCTTTCTTT. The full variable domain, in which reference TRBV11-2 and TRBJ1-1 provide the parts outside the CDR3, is EAGVAQSPRYKIIEKRQSVAFWCNPISGHATLYWYQQILGQGPKLLIQFQNNGVVDDSQLPKDRFSAERLKGVDSTLKIQPAKLEDSAVYLCASSLVVSEAFFGQGTRLTVV.

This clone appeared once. The CDR3 region is CASSPGQGRPETQYF. Here the CDR3 DNA reads TGTGCCAGCAGTCCCGGACAGGGAAGACCAGAGACCCAGTACTTC. The gene calls are TRBV28 and TRBJ2-5, with 8 bases fitting TRBD1. Germline V gene sequence: CDR1 MDHEN, CDR2 SYDVKM. The junction had 9 bases not matched to a gene; V was cut back by 5 bases and J by 4 bases. This CDR3 has 15 residues.

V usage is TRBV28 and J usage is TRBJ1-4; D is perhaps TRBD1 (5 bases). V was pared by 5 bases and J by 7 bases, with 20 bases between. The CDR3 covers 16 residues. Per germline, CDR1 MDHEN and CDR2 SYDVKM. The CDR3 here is CASSMVAYGGGEKLFF. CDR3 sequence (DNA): TGTGCCAGCAGTATGGTGGCCTATGGGGGGGGTGAAAAACTGTTTTTT.

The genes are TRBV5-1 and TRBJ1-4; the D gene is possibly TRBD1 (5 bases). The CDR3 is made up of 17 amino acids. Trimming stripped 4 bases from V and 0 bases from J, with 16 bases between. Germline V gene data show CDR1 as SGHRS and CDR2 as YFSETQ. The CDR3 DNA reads TGCGCCAGCAGCCCTAGGACATTGGCATCAACTAATGAAAAACTGTTTTTT. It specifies CASSPRTLASTNEKLFF.